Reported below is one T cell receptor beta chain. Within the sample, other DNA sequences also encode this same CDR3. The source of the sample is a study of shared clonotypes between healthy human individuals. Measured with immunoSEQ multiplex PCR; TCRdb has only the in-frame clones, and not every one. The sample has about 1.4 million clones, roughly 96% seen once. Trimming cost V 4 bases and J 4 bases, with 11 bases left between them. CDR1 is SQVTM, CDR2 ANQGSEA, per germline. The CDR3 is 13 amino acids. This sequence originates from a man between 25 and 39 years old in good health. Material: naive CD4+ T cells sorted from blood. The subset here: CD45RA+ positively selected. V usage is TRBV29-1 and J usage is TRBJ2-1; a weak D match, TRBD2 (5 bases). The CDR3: CSVGGSSYNEQFF. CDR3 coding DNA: TGCAGCGTTGGTGGGAGTTCTTACAATGAGCAGTTCTTC.